The next 26 T cell receptor beta chains were all read from a single sample in a study of blood T cell repertoires in COVID-19. Repertoires were generated with immunoSEQ multiplex PCR, while TCRdb's copy carries only in-frame clones and drops some. Here the sample spans about 210,000 clones, 80% to 90% being singletons. The sequencing sample was made of peripheral blood. Source of these receptors: a middle-aged man with active or convalescent COVID-19.

The chain is built from TRBV5-1 and TRBJ1-2; the D is unclear. The CDR3 consists of 13 residues. The germline V gene encodes CDR1 SGHRS and CDR2 YFSETQ. The ends were cut back, 0 bases at V and 2 bases at J, with 5 bases in the middle. The CDR3 here is CASSLGGNYGYTF. CDR3 nucleotides: TGCGCCAGCAGCTTGGGAGGGAACTATGGCTACACCTTC.

The chain couples TRBV28 to TRBJ1-1, with 12 nucleotides matching TRBD1. CDR1 MDHEN and CDR2 SYDVKM come from the germline V gene. The trim removed 6 bases at V and 2 bases at J, leaving 19 bases unmatched. CDR3 length equals 20 residues. Here the CDR3 DNA reads TGTGCCAGCAGCCCTCCGGGACAGGGGGCATCAGGACTACTCAACACTGAAGCTTTCTTT. It yields the protein CASSPPGQGASGLLNTEAFF.

The chain carries TRBV28 and TRBJ2-4; the match to TRBD2 covers 7 bases. Germline loops: CDR1 MDHEN, CDR2 SYDVKM. The CDR3 is made up of 14 amino acids. V lost 6 bases, J lost 5 bases, and 7 bases stayed unmatched. The CDR3 region has the DNA TGTGCCAGCAGACAAAGGACTAGGGAAAACATTCAGTACTTC. Translation gives CASRQRTRENIQYF.

The CDR3 protein is CASSIGWRGVESYGYTF. The CDR3 DNA follows: TGTGCCAGTAGTATAGGATGGCGCGGGGTCGAATCTTATGGCTACACCTTC. The chain joins TRBV19 to TRBJ1-2, with unresolved D. The CDR3 runs to 17 residues. Germline V lookup: CDR1 LNHDA, CDR2 SQIVND (reference sequence). V lost 1 base to trimming and J lost 5 bases, with 20 bases between them.

The chain couples TRBV28 to TRBJ2-7; D ambiguous. There are 14 residues in the CDR3. Germline CDR1 MDHEN, CDR2 SYDVKM. V was pared by 4 bases and J by 7 bases, with 17 bases between. The DNA for the CDR3 is TGTGCCAGCAGTTGGCGGCGACCCTTCCTGGAGCAGTACTTC. Protein product: CASSWRRPFLEQYF.

This clone has just one count. V and J are TRBV7-3 and TRBJ1-1; 9 bases line up with TRBD1. V lost 5 bases and J lost 6; bases outside the gene matches: 4. From germline, CDR1 is SGHTA and CDR2 FQGTGA. There are 13 residues in the CDR3. CDR3 loop: CASSLRQGAEAFF. CDR3 nucleotides: TGTGCCAGCAGCCTGCGACAGGGGGCTGAAGCTTTCTTT.

The chain couples TRBV30 to TRBJ2-1, with D unresolved. This CDR3 is built from 15 residues. Between the trimmed V and J ends, which lost 3 bases and 0 bases, there was a span of 12 bases. The V gene's germline CDR1 is GTSNPN and CDR2 SVGIG (reference sequence). The chain's CDR3 is CAWRAPRSSYNEQFF. The CDR3 DNA is TGTGCCTGGAGAGCCCCCCGGAGCTCCTACAATGAGCAGTTCTTC.

The rearrangement joins TRBV24-1 to TRBJ2-1; 7 nucleotides agree with TRBD2. CDR3 length: 15 residues. V lost 4 bases and J lost 6; bases outside the gene matches: 8. Germline-derived CDR1 and CDR2 are KGHDR and SFDVKD. CDR3 nucleotides: TGTGCCACCAGTGACTGGACTAGTGGTGGCAATGAGCAGTTCTTC. Translation gives CATSDWTSGGNEQFF.

J is TRBJ2-5 and V is TRBV18; possible D gene TRBD1, 5 bases. Trimming removed 2 bases at V and 5 bases at J, with 6 bases between. Germline CDR1 KGHSH, CDR2 LQKENI. The CDR3 is made up of 12 amino acids. The DNA for the CDR3 is TGTGCCAGCTCACCAGGGGCCGAGACCCAGTACTTC. This encodes CASSPGAETQYF.

The CDR3: CASTREEGSTEAFF. For the CDR3, the DNA is TGTGCCAGCACTCGGGAGGAGGGGAGCACTGAAGCTTTCTTT. The gene calls are TRBV2 and TRBJ1-1, with D possibly matching TRBD1 (5 bases). This CDR3 spans 14 amino acids. V shed 7 bases and J shed 4 bases, with 16 bases lying between them. CDR1 is SNHLY, CDR2 FYNNEI, per germline.

The rearrangement links TRBV4-1 to TRBJ2-1, with 12 bases matching TRBD2. The CDR3 spans 16 residues. The germline gives CDR1 MGHRA, CDR2 YSYEKL. The V segment lost 3 bases and the J segment 2 bases; nucleotides outside the gene matches: 2. The CDR3 nucleotides are TGCGCCAGCAGCCAGCGACTAGCGGGAGCCTACAATGAGCAGTTCTTC. This encodes CASSQRLAGAYNEQFF.

In DNA, the CDR3 is TGTGCCAGCAGCGTAGAGACGGGAGCATTACAAGAGACCCAGTACTTC. Translation gives CASSVETGALQETQYF. The chain is built from TRBV9 and TRBJ2-5; D is possibly TRBD2 (6 bases). Trimming took 0 bases from V and 2 from J, leaving 14 bases between them. The CDR3 has 16 amino acids. Germline loops: CDR1 SGDLS, CDR2 YYNGEE.

This clone showed up just a few times. The rearrangement uses TRBV7-2 and TRBJ2-7; no clear D. CDR1 and CDR2 (germline): SGHTA, FQGNSA. This CDR3 is 16 amino acids long. The germline V and J ends were trimmed by 5 bases and 3 bases, with 20 bases remaining between them. The CDR3 sequence is CASSDAGNSINYEQYF. In DNA, the CDR3 is TGTGCCAGCAGCGACGCAGGAAATTCCATAAACTACGAGCAGTACTTC. The variable domain in full, with the rest retrieved from reference TRBV7-2 and TRBJ2-7, is GAGVSQSPSNKVTEKGKDVELRCDPISGHTALYWYRQSLGQGLEFLIYFQGNSAPDKSGLPSDRFSAERTGGSVSTLTIQRTQQEDSAVYLCASSDAGNSINYEQYFGPGTRLTVT.

By its share, this clone is medium-sized (0.01 to 0.1%). In nucleotides, the CDR3 is TGTGCCAGCAGCTTAACACAGGGGGTTTACAATGAGCAGTTCTTC. Its translation is CASSLTQGVYNEQFF. This chain connects TRBV7-9 to TRBJ2-1; 8 nucleotides line up with TRBD1. Trimming at V came to 2 bases and at J to 4 bases, leaving 4 bases not matched to a gene. This CDR3 contains 15 residues. CDR1 SEHNR and CDR2 FQNEAQ come from the germline V gene (reference sequence).

This rearrangement joins TRBV12-2 to TRBJ1-5; TRBD1, as called in the table, went unchecked against the DNA. TRBV12-2 is a pseudogene segment. The CDR3 length is 13 residues. CDR3 in amino acids: CASRLRGNQPQHF. The CDR3 DNA sequence: TGTGCAAGTCGCTTAAGGGGAAATCAGCCCCAGCATTTT.

This rearrangement joins TRBV28 to TRBJ2-2; D is perhaps TRBD1 (5 bases). CDR1 is MDHEN and CDR2 is SYDVKM in the germline V gene. Trimming stripped 6 bases from V and 1 base from J, with 15 bases between. The CDR3 has 16 amino acids. The CDR3 coding sequence is TGTGCCAGCAGGCCCGGACAAAACTTGAACACCGGGGAGCTGTTTTTT. It codes for CASRPGQNLNTGELFF.

The chain employs TRBV7-2 and TRBJ1-1; D perhaps matches TRBD1 (5 bases). The germline CDR1 and CDR2 sequences are SGHTA and FQGNSA. CDR3 length: 14 amino acids. The V and J ends lost 2 bases and 0 bases respectively, with 7 bases between them. CDR3 nucleotide sequence: TGTGCCAGCAGCTTATGGGGCTTGAACACTGAAGCTTTCTTT. Protein product: CASSLWGLNTEAFF.

J is TRBJ1-4 and V is TRBV20-1; 7 nucleotides align to TRBD1. The CDR3 runs 14 residues. Trimming at V came to 3 bases and at J to 4 bases, leaving 5 bases not matched to a gene. Germline-derived CDR1 and CDR2 are DFQATT and SNEGSKA (reference sequence). CDR3 in amino acids: CSASTGAINEKLFF. CDR3 sequence (DNA): TGCAGTGCTAGTACAGGGGCCATTAATGAAAAACTGTTTTTT.

V is TRBV2 and J is TRBJ1-1; 12 bases align to TRBD1. From germline, CDR1 is SNHLY and CDR2 FYNNEI. With V trimmed by 5 bases and J by 0 bases, 7 bases remained unmatched. This CDR3 is built from 17 residues. CDR3 sequence: CASSKGQGALLNTEAFF. The CDR3, as DNA: TGTGCCAGCAGTAAGGGACAGGGGGCGCTCTTGAACACTGAAGCTTTCTTT.

J is TRBJ1-2 and V is TRBV5-1; 9 nucleotides match TRBD1. The CDR3 is 14 amino acids. The V segment lost 1 base and the J segment 6 bases; nucleotides outside the gene matches: 4. CDR1 SGHRS and CDR2 YFSETQ come from the germline V gene. The CDR3 bases are TGCGCCAGCAGCTTGTGGGACAGGGTTGATGGCTACACCTTC. This translates into CASSLWDRVDGYTF.

V usage is TRBV6-5 and J usage is TRBJ2-7; perhaps TRBD2 as D (7 bases). The CDR3 spans 15 residues. The germline V and J ends were trimmed by 6 bases and 0 bases, with 15 bases remaining between them. The germline V gene has CDR1 MNHEY and CDR2 SVGAGI. The CDR3 region has the DNA TGTGCCAGCAGAACGGGGGGCTTAGTCTCCTACGAGCAGTACTTC. It is translated as CASRTGGLVSYEQYF.

The chain has TRBV28 and TRBJ1-6, with 7 bases that match TRBD1. The germline CDR1 and CDR2 sequences are MDHEN and SYDVKM. The CDR3 runs 14 residues. V dropped 3 bases and J dropped 9; count of bases not matched to a gene: 5. The CDR3 DNA is TGTGCCAGCAGTTTGGTCAGGGGGGTTTCACCCCTCCACTTT. Its protein product is CASSLVRGVSPLHF.

The chain combines TRBV10-2 with TRBJ1-2; 11 bases are a match to TRBD1. With 5 bases clipped from V and 7 bases from J, the junction kept 6 bases outside the gene matches. CDR3 length: 14 residues. Per germline, CDR1 WSHSY and CDR2 SAAADI. The DNA for the CDR3 is TGCGCCAGCAGTCCGGGACAGGGGGTATCTGGCTACACCTTC. Protein: CASSPGQGVSGYTF.

Here the CDR3 reads CASSQDWAVGNTIYF. The CDR3 coding sequence is TGTGCCAGCAGCCAAGATTGGGCAGTAGGAAACACCATATATTTT. The chain has TRBV3-1 (or the pseudogene TRBV3-2) and TRBJ1-3; D remains ambiguous. CDR1 is LGHDT, CDR2 YNNKEL, per germline (reference sequence). V was shortened by 0 bases and J by 4 bases, with 10 bases between the two germline ends. The CDR3 is 15 residues long.

This chain uses TRBV7-9 with TRBJ2-2, with 10 bases matching TRBD2. J was trimmed by 4 bases and V by 5 bases; bases with no gene match: 7. The germline V gene encodes CDR1 SEHNR and CDR2 FQNEAQ (reference sequence). This CDR3 has 16 amino acids. The DNA for the CDR3 is TGTGCCAGCAGCACGTGGACTAGCGGAACCACCGGGGAGCTGTTTTTT. Its protein product is CASSTWTSGTTGELFF. The full variable domain, completed using reference TRBV7-9 and TRBJ2-2, is DTGVSQNPRHKITKRGQNVTFRCDPISEHNRLYWYRQTLGQGPEFLTYFQNEAQLEKSRLLSDRFSAERPKGSFSTLEIQRTEQGDSAMYLCASSTWTSGTTGELFFGEGSRLTVL.

This rearrangement joins TRBV7-2 to TRBJ1-3, with a tentative D call TRBD1 (5 bases). Germline V gene lookup returns CDR1 SGHTA and CDR2 FQGNSA. V was cut by 5 bases and J by 3 bases, with 11 bases left in between. The CDR3 consists of 14 residues. In DNA form, the CDR3 reads TGTGCCAGCAGCCCTACAGGATTTGGAAACACCATATATTTT. Encoded protein: CASSPTGFGNTIYF.